The source of this TCR beta chain is a study of T cells in localized non-small cell lung cancer. This CDR3 contains 13 residues. Germline V lookup: CDR1 GTSNPN, CDR2 SVGIG (reference sequence). V was pared by 3 bases and J by 8 bases, with 14 bases between. Only in-frame clones appear in the TCRdb table, and some are missing; sequencing was by immunoSEQ multiplex PCR. The table shows about 6,300 clones, with 80% to 90% occurring only once. V and J are TRBV30 and TRBJ2-1; D might be TRBD2 (6 bases). The receptor was derived from a male donor at least 60 years old with stage I lung adenocarcinoma. The sample consisted of peripheral blood, taken before any cancer treatment. CDR3 sequence: CAWRPSGRYEQFF. CDR3 bases: TGTGCCTGGAGACCAAGCGGGCGCTATGAGCAGTTCTTC.